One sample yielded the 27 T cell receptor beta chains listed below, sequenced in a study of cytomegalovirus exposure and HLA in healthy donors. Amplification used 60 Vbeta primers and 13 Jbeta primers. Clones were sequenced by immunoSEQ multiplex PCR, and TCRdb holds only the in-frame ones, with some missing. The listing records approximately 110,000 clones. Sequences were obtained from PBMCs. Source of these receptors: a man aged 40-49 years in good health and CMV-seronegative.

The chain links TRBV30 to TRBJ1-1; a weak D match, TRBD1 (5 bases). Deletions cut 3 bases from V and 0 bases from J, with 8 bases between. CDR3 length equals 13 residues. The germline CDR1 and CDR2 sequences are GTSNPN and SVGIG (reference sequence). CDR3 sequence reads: CAWRRGLNTEAFF. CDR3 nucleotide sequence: TGTGCCTGGAGGCGGGGCCTGAACACTGAAGCTTTCTTT.

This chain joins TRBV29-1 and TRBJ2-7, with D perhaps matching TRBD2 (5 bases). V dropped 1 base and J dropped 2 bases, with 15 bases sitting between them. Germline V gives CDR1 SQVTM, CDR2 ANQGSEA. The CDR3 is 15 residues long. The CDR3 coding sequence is TGCAGCGTTGAAGTCCTAATCGAGGGAACCTACGAGCAGTACTTC. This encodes CSVEVLIEGTYEQYF.

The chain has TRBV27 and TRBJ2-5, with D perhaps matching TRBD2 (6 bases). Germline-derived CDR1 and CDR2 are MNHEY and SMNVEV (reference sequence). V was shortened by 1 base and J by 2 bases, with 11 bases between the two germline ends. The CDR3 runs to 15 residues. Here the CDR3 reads CASSLLRRGQETQYF. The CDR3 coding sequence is TGTGCCAGCAGTTTATTAAGGCGGGGACAAGAGACCCAGTACTTC.

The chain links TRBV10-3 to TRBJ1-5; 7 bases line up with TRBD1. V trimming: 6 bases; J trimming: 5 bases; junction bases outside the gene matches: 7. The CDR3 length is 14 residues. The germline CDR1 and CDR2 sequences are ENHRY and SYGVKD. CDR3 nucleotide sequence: TGTGCCATCAGAGACAGGGAAGAGGATCAGCCCCAGCATTTT. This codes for CAIRDREEDQPQHF.

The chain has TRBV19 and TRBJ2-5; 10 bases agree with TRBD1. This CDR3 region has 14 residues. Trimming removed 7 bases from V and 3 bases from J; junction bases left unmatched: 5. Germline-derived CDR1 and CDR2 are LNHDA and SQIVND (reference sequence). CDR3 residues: CASNAGTGEETQYF. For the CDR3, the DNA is TGTGCCAGTAACGCGGGGACAGGGGAAGAGACCCAGTACTTC.

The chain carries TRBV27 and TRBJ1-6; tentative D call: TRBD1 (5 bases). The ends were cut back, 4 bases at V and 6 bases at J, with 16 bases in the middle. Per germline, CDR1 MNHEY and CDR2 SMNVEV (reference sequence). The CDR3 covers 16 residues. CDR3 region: CASSSTLHGGNSPLHF. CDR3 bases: TGTGCCAGCAGTTCCACCCTTCACGGGGGTAATTCACCCCTCCACTTT.

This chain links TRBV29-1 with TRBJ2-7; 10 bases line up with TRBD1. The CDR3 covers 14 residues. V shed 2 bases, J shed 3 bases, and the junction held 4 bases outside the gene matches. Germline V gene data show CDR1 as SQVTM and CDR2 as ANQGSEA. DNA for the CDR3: TGCAGCGTTGAATTAGACAGGGGGCTCTACGAGCAGTACTTC. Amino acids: CSVELDRGLYEQYF.

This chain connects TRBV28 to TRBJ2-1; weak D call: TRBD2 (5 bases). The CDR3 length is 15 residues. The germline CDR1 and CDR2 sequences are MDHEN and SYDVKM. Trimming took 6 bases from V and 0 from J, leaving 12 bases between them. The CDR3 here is CASSLSGYSYNEQFF. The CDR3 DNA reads TGTGCCAGCAGCCTAAGCGGATACTCCTACAATGAGCAGTTCTTC.

CDR3 protein: CASSSTGTSSSYEQYF. The CDR3 nucleotides are TGTGCCAGCAGCTCAACCGGGACTTCTAGCTCCTACGAGCAGTACTTC. The chain employs TRBV7-9 and TRBJ2-7, with D possibly being TRBD2 (6 bases). V dropped 4 bases and J dropped 0 bases, with 16 bases sitting between them. Germline loops: CDR1 SEHNR, CDR2 FQNEAQ (reference sequence). The CDR3 extends over 16 amino acids.

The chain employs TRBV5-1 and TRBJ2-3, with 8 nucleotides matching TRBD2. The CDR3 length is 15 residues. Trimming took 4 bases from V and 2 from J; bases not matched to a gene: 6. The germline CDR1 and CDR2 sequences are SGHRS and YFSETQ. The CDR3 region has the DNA TGCGCCAGCAGCGGACGAGCGGGAGTCACAGATACGCAGTATTTT. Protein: CASSGRAGVTDTQYF.

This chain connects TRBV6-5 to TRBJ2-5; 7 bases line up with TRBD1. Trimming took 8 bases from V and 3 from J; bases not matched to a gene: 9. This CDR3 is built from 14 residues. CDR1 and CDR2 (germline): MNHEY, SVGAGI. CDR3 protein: CASGTGDFEETQYF. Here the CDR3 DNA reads TGTGCCAGCGGAACAGGGGATTTCGAAGAGACCCAGTACTTC.

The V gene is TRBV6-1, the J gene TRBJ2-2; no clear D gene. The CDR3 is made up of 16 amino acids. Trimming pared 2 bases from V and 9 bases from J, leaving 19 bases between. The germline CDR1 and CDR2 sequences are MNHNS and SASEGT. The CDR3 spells CASSEWAGPPTRELFF. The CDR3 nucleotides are TGTGCCAGCAGTGAATGGGCTGGGCCCCCGACGAGGGAGCTGTTTTTT.

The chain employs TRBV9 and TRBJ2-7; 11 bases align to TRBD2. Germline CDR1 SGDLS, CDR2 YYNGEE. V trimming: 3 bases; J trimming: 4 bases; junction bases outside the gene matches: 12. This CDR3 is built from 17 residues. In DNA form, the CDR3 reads TGTGCCAGCAGCGCCTCTCCCGGGACTAGCGGTTTATACGAGCAGTACTTC. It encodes CASSASPGTSGLYEQYF.

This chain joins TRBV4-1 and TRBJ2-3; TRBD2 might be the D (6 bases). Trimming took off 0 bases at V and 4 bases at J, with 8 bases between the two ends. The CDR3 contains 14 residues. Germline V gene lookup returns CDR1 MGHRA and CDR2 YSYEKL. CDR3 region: CASSQDSGSDTQYF. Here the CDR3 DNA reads TGCGCCAGCAGCCAAGATAGCGGCTCAGATACGCAGTATTTT.

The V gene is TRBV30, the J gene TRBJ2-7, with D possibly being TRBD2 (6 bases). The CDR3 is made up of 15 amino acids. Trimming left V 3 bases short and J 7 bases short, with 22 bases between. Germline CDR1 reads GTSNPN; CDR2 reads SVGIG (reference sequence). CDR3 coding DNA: TGTGCCTGGAGCCCGTCGGGAGTTGCCTCGGGGGAGCAGTACTTC. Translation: CAWSPSGVASGEQYF.

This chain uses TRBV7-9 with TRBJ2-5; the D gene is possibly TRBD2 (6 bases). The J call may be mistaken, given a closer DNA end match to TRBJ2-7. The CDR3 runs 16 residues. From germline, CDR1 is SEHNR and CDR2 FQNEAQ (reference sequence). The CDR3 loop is CASSSTGTSSSYEQYF. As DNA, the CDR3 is TGTGCCAGCAGCTCAACCGGGACTTCTAGCTCCTACGAGCAGTACTTC.

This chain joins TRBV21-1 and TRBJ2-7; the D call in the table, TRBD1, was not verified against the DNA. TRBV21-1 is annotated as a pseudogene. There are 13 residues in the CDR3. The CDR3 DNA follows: TGTGCCAGCAGCTCAACCAGGGATTACGAGCAGTACTTC. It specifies CASSSTRDYEQYF.

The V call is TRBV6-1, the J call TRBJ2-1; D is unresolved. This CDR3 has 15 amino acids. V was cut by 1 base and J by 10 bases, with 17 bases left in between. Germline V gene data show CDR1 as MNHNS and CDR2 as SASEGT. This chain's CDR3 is CASSEVQYYPSEQFF. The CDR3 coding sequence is TGTGCCAGCAGTGAAGTGCAGTACTATCCTTCCGAGCAGTTCTTC.

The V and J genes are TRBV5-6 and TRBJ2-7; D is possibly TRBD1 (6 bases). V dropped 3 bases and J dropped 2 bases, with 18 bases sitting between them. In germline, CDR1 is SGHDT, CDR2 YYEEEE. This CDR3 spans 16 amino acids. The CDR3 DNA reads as TGTGCCAGCAGCTCCAGGGGAAGTCAGGCCGCCTACGAGCAGTACTTC. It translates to CASSSRGSQAAYEQYF.

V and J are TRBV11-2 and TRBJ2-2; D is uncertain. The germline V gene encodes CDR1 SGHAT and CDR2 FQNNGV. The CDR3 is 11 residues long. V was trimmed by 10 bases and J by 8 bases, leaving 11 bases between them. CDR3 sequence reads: CATLQRGELFF. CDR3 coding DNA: TGTGCCACCCTCCAGAGGGGGGAGCTGTTTTTT.

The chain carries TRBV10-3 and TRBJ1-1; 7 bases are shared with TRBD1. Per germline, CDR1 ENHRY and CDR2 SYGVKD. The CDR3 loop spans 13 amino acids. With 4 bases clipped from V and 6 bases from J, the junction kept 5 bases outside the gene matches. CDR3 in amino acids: CAISVGTVAEAFF. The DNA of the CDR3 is TGTGCCATCAGTGTTGGGACAGTCGCTGAAGCTTTCTTT.

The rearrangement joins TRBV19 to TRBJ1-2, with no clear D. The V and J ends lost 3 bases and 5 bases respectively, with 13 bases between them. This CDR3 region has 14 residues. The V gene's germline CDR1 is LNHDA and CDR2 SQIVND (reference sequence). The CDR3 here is CASSILEGVYGYTF. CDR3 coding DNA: TGTGCCAGTAGTATTCTCGAGGGCGTTTATGGCTACACCTTC.

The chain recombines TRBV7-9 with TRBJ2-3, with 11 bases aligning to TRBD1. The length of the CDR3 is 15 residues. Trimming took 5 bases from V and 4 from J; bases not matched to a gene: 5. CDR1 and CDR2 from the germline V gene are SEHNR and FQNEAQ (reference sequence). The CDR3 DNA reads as TGTGCCAGCAGCCCTGGACAGGGGGCATCAGATACGCAGTATTTT. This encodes CASSPGQGASDTQYF.

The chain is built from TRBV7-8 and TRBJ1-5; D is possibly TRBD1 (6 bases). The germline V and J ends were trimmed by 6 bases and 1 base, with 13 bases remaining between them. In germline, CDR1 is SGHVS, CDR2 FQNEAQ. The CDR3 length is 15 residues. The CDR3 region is CASRPQGKSNQPQHF. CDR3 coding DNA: TGTGCCAGCAGACCACAGGGTAAAAGCAATCAGCCCCAGCATTTT.

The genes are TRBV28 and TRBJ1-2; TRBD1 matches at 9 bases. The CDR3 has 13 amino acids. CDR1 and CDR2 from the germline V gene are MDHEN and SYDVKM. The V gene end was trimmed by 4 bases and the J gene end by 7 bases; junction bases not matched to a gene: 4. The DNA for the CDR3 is TGTGCCAGCAGTTGGGACAGGGAATCTGGCTACACCTTC. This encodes CASSWDRESGYTF.

The CDR3 loop is CASSLGQGRVETQYF. As DNA, the CDR3 is TGTGCCAGCAGTTTAGGACAGGGGCGCGTAGAGACCCAGTACTTC. The gene calls are TRBV27 and TRBJ2-5; 9 nucleotides align to TRBD1. The CDR3 has 15 residues. V lost 2 bases to trimming and J lost 4 bases; unmatched junction nucleotides: 5. The germline V gene encodes CDR1 MNHEY and CDR2 SMNVEV (reference sequence).

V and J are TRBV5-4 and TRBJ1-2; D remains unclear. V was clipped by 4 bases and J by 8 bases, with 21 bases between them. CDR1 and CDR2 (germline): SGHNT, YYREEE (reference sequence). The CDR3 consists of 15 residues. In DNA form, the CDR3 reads TGTGCCAGCAGCGAAGGGCCCAGTCGCGGGGAAGGCTACACCTTC. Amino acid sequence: CASSEGPSRGEGYTF.